The TCR beta chain described here comes from a study of blood T cell repertoires in COVID-19 (dated by TCRdb to about 2020). Regarding the complete study: Samples from collaborators originated in the United States, Italy and Spain and spanned both the acute and convalescent phases of COVID-19. The prospective study material was composed of cDNA or gDNA derived from T cells, B-cell-depleted T cells, or PBMCs. Subjects who had been exposed to COVID-19, were actively infected with it, or had recovered from it provided the deeply sampled blood TCRbeta repertoires that made up the dataset. A freely available public database, intended as a resource for researchers studying the immune response to SARS-CoV-2, is where the repertoires were released. Samples were obtained from the ongoing ImmuneRACE study (first 160 participants) and from 1,254 subjects provided by 6 global collaborators. Sample metadata almost always included a de-identified subject ID, COVID-19 status, age in years and sex. Where HLA class I and class II types were available, the types were taken from metadata supplied by the sample provider, not from assay-based typing. Broader findings and caveats from the paper: The amount of clinical and demographic metadata varied by source and participant and was provided uncurated.

About this clone: The target of this receptor is not known. Base qualities are missing; no much larger clone stands one base away.

TCRbeta CDR3 regions were amplified from genomic DNA using the immunoSEQ Assay, a bias-controlled multiplex PCR. Per the authors' processing: The number of nucleated cells in each sample was estimated by amplification of reference gene primers within the assay. To quantify the absolute abundance of each unique TCRbeta CDR3 rearrangement, sequence reads were collapsed and filtered. For each sample, productive Simpson clonality was calculated as the square root of Simpson's diversity index across productive rearrangements. TCRdb limited this immuneACCESS table to in-frame rearrangements with V and J called. A share of clones is missing; checked studies link under half to unresolved V genes, and the rest is unexplained. V, J and clone size reflect that table, while D and trimming were determined from the DNA. This sample has roughly 200,000 clones in its table, and about three quarters of those were observed once. The top ten constitute approximately 8.6% of the sample.

After removal of 7 bases from V and 8 bases from J, the junction retains 16 bases not matched to a gene. From its cysteine to its phenylalanine, the CDR3 spans 15 amino acids. Only CDR3 DNA remains: 45 bases, in frame from the first base. CDR1 is given as MDHEN and CDR2 as SYDVKM, both from the germline V gene. Collaborating institutions collected whole blood in K2EDTA tubes following their own protocols. For TCRbeta analysis, collaborators shipped samples in one of three forms: frozen whole blood, isolated PBMCs, or DNA extracted from either of those sample types. This receptor chain uses TRBV28 and TRBJ1-2, and TRBD1 matches 7 of the central bases. Sequencing used peripheral blood. The source is a woman in her 50s with active or convalescent COVID-19. CDR3 loop: CASTVVSKGAGGYTF. In nucleotide form, the sequence is TGTGCCAGCACCGTAGTAAGCAAGGGGGCCGGCGGCTACACCTTC.